A single sample gave rise to the 20 T cell receptor beta chains below, sequenced in a study of beta chain features in type 1 diabetes. Expressed TCRB transcripts got sequenced, as all isolated RNA was reverse transcribed. Sequencing was performed with immunoSEQ multiplex PCR; in TCRdb, only in-frame clones are kept and a portion is missing. The sample includes about 250,000 clones, roughly 14% of them seen just once. What was sequenced was naive CD4+ T cells from blood. The receptors come from a woman aged 40 to 50 in good health.

CDR3 coding DNA: TGTGCCAGCGCAGGACAGGCTGGAAACACCATATATTTT. Protein: CASAGQAGNTIYF. The genes are TRBV7-9 and TRBJ1-3; TRBD1 agrees at 7 bases. After removal of 8 bases from V and 2 bases from J, the junction contained 3 bases not matched to a gene. The CDR3 is made up of 13 amino acids. In germline, CDR1 is SEHNR, CDR2 FQNEAQ (reference sequence).

This clone was seen a few times. The chain employs TRBV4-1 and TRBJ2-3; D is perhaps TRBD1 (6 bases). The germline V gene encodes CDR1 MGHRA and CDR2 YSYEKL. V shed 0 bases and J shed 0 bases, with 10 bases lying between them. This CDR3 is built from 16 residues. The CDR3 nucleotides are TGCGCCAGCAGCCAAGAGTCAGGGGACAGCACAGATACGCAGTATTTT. This translates into CASSQESGDSTDTQYF.

This clone was seen a few times. The chain has TRBV10-3 and TRBJ2-2, with TRBD2 as a possible D gene (6 bases). Trimming took off 3 bases at V and 5 bases at J, with 10 bases between the two ends. Looked up from germline, CDR1 is ENHRY and CDR2 is SYGVKD. CDR3 length: 14 amino acids. Written as DNA, the CDR3 is TGTGCCATCAGTGAATTTAGCGGAACCGGGGAGCTGTTTTTT. This codes for CAISEFSGTGELFF.

A few counts support this clone. This chain connects TRBV5-1 to TRBJ1-4; possibly TRBD1 for D (5 bases). The V gene's germline CDR1 is SGHRS and CDR2 YFSETQ. The CDR3 is 14 residues long. Between the trimmed V and J ends, which lost 2 bases and 8 bases, there was a span of 13 bases. This CDR3 is CASSLFGASEKLFF. The CDR3 DNA sequence: TGCGCCAGCAGCTTATTTGGGGCTTCGGAAAAACTGTTTTTT.

The rearrangement joins TRBV14 to TRBJ2-1; 9 bases map to TRBD2. The CDR3 length is 15 residues. V lost 1 base to trimming and J lost 4 bases; unmatched junction nucleotides: 2. The germline CDR1 and CDR2 sequences are SGHDN and FVKESK. CDR3 bases: TGTGCCAGCAGCCAAGCCAGCGGGGGGTACAATGAGCAGTTCTTC. This codes for CASSQASGGYNEQFF.

This clone occurred a few times. This rearrangement joins TRBV11-2 to TRBJ2-7; possible D gene TRBD1, 5 bases. V lost 1 base, J lost 4 bases, and 8 bases lay in between. This CDR3 region has 13 residues. The germline CDR1 and CDR2 sequences are SGHAT and FQNNGV. The chain's CDR3 is CASSLATAYEQYF. In DNA form, the CDR3 reads TGTGCCAGCAGCTTAGCGACAGCGTACGAGCAGTACTTC.

The chain is built from TRBV10-3 and TRBJ1-4; 10 nucleotides agree with TRBD1. Germline loops: CDR1 ENHRY, CDR2 SYGVKD. Trimming cost V 6 bases and J 5 bases; bases outside gene matches: 3. This CDR3 contains 14 residues. CDR3 protein: CAIRSGQGNEKLFF. In nucleotides, the CDR3 is TGTGCCATCAGATCGGGACAGGGGAATGAAAAACTGTTTTTT.

A note on this clone: Other nucleotide sequences in the sample specify the same CDR3. The chain combines TRBV7-9 with TRBJ1-1; 7 nucleotides align to TRBD1. The germline CDR1 and CDR2 sequences are SEHNR and FQNEAQ (reference sequence). This CDR3 is built from 14 residues. V lost 1 base and J lost 3; bases outside the gene matches: 2. The CDR3 DNA reads as TGTGCCAGCAGCTTAGGCAGGGGGGACACTGAAGCTTTCTTT. Its protein product is CASSLGRGDTEAFF.

V usage is TRBV28 and J usage is TRBJ1-2; D is unresolved. The germline gives CDR1 MDHEN, CDR2 SYDVKM. V lost 5 bases, J lost 2 bases, and 9 bases lay in between. The CDR3 has 13 residues. CDR3 DNA sequence: TGTGCCAGCAGTCCGACATACAACTATGGCTACACCTTC. This translates into CASSPTYNYGYTF.

The V call is TRBV4-1, the J call TRBJ2-7; no clear D gene. Germline V CDR1 and CDR2: MGHRA, YSYEKL. V lost 1 base and J 2 bases, leaving 9 bases between the germline ends. This CDR3 comprises 14 residues. The CDR3: CASSQGLAPYEQYF. DNA of the CDR3: TGCGCCAGCAGCCAAGGGTTGGCTCCCTACGAGCAGTACTTC.

This clone turned up a few times. V is TRBV25-1 and J is TRBJ2-6; D call uncertain. CDR3 size: 15 residues. The V and J ends lost 5 bases and 0 bases respectively, with 8 bases between them. Germline CDR1 reads MGHDK; CDR2 reads SYGVNS. The CDR3 DNA reads TGTGCCAGCAGTACCCCGGGCTCTGGGGCCAACGTCCTGACTTTC. Protein sequence: CASSTPGSGANVLTF.

The V call is TRBV11-2, the J call TRBJ2-2; 9 nucleotides align to TRBD1. Germline V gives CDR1 SGHAT, CDR2 FQNNGV. This CDR3 has 16 amino acids. V was pared by 6 bases and J by 5 bases, with 10 bases of the junction left unmatched. This chain's CDR3 is CASRRPGQGYTGELFF. Here the CDR3 DNA reads TGTGCCAGCAGACGACCGGGACAGGGTTATACCGGGGAGCTGTTTTTT.

The chain carries TRBV9 and TRBJ1-6, with D maybe TRBD1 (6 bases). Germline CDR1 is SGDLS and CDR2 is YYNGEE. Trimming cost V 3 bases and J 9 bases, with 19 bases left between them. The CDR3 has 16 amino acids. CDR3 DNA: TGTGCCAGCAGCGACCCGAGGGGGGGCACCAGTTCACCCCTCCACTTT. It yields the protein CASSDPRGGTSSPLHF. Drawing the rest from reference TRBV9 and TRBJ1-6, the complete variable domain is DSGVTQTPKHLITATGQRVTLRCSPRSGDLSVYWYQQSLDQGLQFLIQYYNGEERAKGNILERFSAQQFPDLHSELNLSSLELGDSALYFCASSDPRGGTSSPLHFGNGTRLTVT.

CDR3 in amino acids: CASSTSRVSGANVLTF. CDR3 nucleotides: TGTGCCAGCAGCACATCACGGGTCTCTGGGGCCAACGTCCTGACTTTC. This rearrangement joins TRBV11-2 to TRBJ2-6; no clear D gene. Trimming cost V 5 bases and J 0 bases, with 11 bases left between them. The CDR3 runs 16 residues. CDR1 SGHAT and CDR2 FQNNGV come from the germline V gene.

The gene calls are TRBV5-1 and TRBJ2-1; 10 bases are shared with TRBD2. V lost 3 bases to trimming and J lost 8 bases; unmatched junction nucleotides: 5. In germline, CDR1 is SGHRS, CDR2 YFSETQ. CDR3 length: 14 amino acids. For the CDR3, the DNA is TGCGCCAGCAGCTACGGGACTAGCGACCATGAGCAGTTCTTC. Protein sequence: CASSYGTSDHEQFF.

The CDR3 bases are TGTGCCAGCAGCAACGACAGGGGCGGGGAGACCCAGTACTTC. Translation gives CASSNDRGGETQYF. V gene TRBV11-2 combines with J gene TRBJ2-5; 8 bases fit TRBD1. Germline CDR1 is SGHAT and CDR2 is FQNNGV. The CDR3 has 14 amino acids. With 5 bases clipped from V and 5 bases from J, the junction kept 7 bases outside the gene matches.

V gene TRBV4-3 combines with J gene TRBJ1-1; 8 bases agree with TRBD1. From germline, CDR1 is LGHNA and CDR2 YSLEER. This CDR3 spans 13 amino acids. Trimming took 1 base from V and 10 from J; bases not matched to a gene: 5. The CDR3 DNA reads TGCGCCAGCAGCCAAGTTCAGGGGGCAGGAGCTTTCTTT. As protein: CASSQVQGAGAFF.

This rearrangement joins TRBV19 to TRBJ2-1; 12 bases align to TRBD2. Trimming removed 4 bases from V and 5 bases from J; junction bases left unmatched: 3. The germline CDR1 and CDR2 sequences are LNHDA and SQIVND (reference sequence). This CDR3 is 15 amino acids long. The chain's CDR3 is CASSRTSGAHNEQFF. As DNA, the CDR3 is TGTGCCAGTAGTAGGACTAGCGGGGCTCACAATGAGCAGTTCTTC.

This chain joins TRBV6-5 and TRBJ1-5; 10 nucleotides agree with TRBD1. V lost 6 bases, J lost 6 bases, and 2 bases stayed unmatched. In germline, CDR1 is MNHEY, CDR2 SVGAGI. This CDR3 has 13 amino acids. CDR3 amino acids: CASRGDRGQPQHF. The CDR3 DNA sequence: TGTGCCAGCAGGGGGGACAGGGGTCAGCCCCAGCATTTT.

This clone was counted between two and nine times. The V and J genes are TRBV7-2 and TRBJ1-2; 12 positions agree with TRBD1. The CDR3 is made up of 15 amino acids. Per the germline V gene, CDR1 is SGHTA and CDR2 is FQGNSA. V gave up 5 bases and J gave up 4 bases; unmatched junction bases: 5. The CDR3 spells CASSLGTGGGYGYTF. CDR3 sequence (DNA): TGTGCCAGCAGCCTAGGGACAGGGGGCGGCTATGGCTACACCTTC.